This T cell receptor beta chain originates from a study of blood T cells in healthy people across ages. Study-wide points: In long-lived donors, naive CD4+ cell counts and diversity exceeded those of aged donors.

This clonotype has a single count. Its specificity is unknown. A junction boundary mismatches the germline segment, possibly from a read error. A J-beta primer mix and a sample-barcoded 5' primer were used in a second PCR of about 7 to 12 cycles. A template-switch adaptor that had 12 random nucleotides put a tag on each cDNA molecule. TCRdb independently ran MiXCR on the 5' RACE reads; one entry per CDR3 protein. The table lists over a million distinct CDR3 sequences, 42% of them singletons. This receptor was identified in a young woman in good health. The specimen sequenced was blood.

The CDR3 loop reads CAGRQTGGNEKLFF. The CDR3 DNA sequence: TGTGCCGGCAGGCAGACAGGCGGTAATGAAAAACTGTTTTTT. V and J are TRBV7-9 and TRBJ1-4, with D perhaps TRBD1 (6 bases). Germline V gene lookup returns CDR1 SEHNR and CDR2 FQNEAQ (reference sequence). This CDR3 spans 14 amino acids.